This TCR beta chain is drawn from a study of blood T cell repertoires in COVID-19. Study-wide context: Specimens from acute and convalescent COVID-19 originated in the United States, Italy and Spain. Sample material is recorded as cDNA or gDNA derived from T cells, B-cell-depleted T cells, or PBMCs.

As originally analysed: Reference gene primer amplification in the assay estimated nucleated cell counts. The repertoire was sequenced with immunoSEQ multiplex PCR; TCRdb's copy has only in-frame clones and lacks some. Clonal size and the V and J genes are those of that table, whereas D and trimming came from the DNA. The sample lists about 72,000 clones, approximately 86% occurring once. The germline V and J ends were trimmed by 1 base and 7 bases, with 8 bases remaining between them. Germline V lookup: CDR1 ENHRY, CDR2 SYGVKD. This CDR3 spans 13 amino acids. Sequencing was done on a sample of peripheral blood. This chain joins TRBV10-3 and TRBJ1-3, with D possibly being TRBD1 (6 bases). This clonotype was sampled from a man aged 45-65 years with acute or convalescent COVID-19. Here the CDR3 DNA reads TGTGCCATCAGTGAGTTGGGACACAACACCATATATTTT. It is translated as CAISELGHNTIYF.